Below, 32 T cell receptor beta chains from the same sample are listed, as sequenced in a study of cytomegalovirus exposure and HLA in healthy donors. The study ran its PCR with 60 Vbeta and 13 Jbeta primers. Method: immunoSEQ multiplex PCR; TCRdb's copy keeps in-frame clones and lacks some. The sample lists over 50,000 clones; 70% to 80% were seen once. The sequenced material came from PBMCs. The receptors shown here come from a man aged 50-60 years in good health and CMV-seropositive.

In nucleotides, the CDR3 is TGTGCCAGCAGTTCAAGCATCGGGGGGGAGCTGTTTTTT. The encoded protein is CASSSSIGGELFF. This rearrangement joins TRBV11-2 to TRBJ2-2; D gene unclear. Between the trimmed V and J ends, which lost 6 bases and 8 bases, there was a span of 13 bases. This CDR3 has 13 amino acids. The V gene's germline CDR1 is SGHAT and CDR2 FQNNGV.

Note on this clone: Sequence at one end of the junction differs from germline and may be a read error. The rearrangement joins TRBV6-5 to TRBJ2-7; perhaps TRBD1 as D (6 bases). This CDR3 has 14 amino acids. The germline gives CDR1 MNHEY, CDR2 SVGAGI. This CDR3 reads CATSYSTGTYEQSF. In DNA form, the CDR3 reads TGTGCCACCAGCTACTCGACAGGAACCTACGAGCAGTCCTTC.

The rearrangement uses TRBV28 and TRBJ2-7; tentative D call: TRBD1 (5 bases). The germline V gene has CDR1 MDHEN and CDR2 SYDVKM. This CDR3 has 13 amino acids. Trimming cost V 4 bases and J 2 bases, with 9 bases left between them. The CDR3 sequence: CASSWTQTYEQYF. CDR3 sequence (DNA): TGTGCCAGCAGTTGGACACAGACCTACGAGCAGTACTTC.

This chain links TRBV7-2 with TRBJ1-4; D remains ambiguous. V lost 2 bases and J 3 bases, leaving 10 bases between the germline ends. CDR1 and CDR2 from the germline V gene are SGHTA and FQGNSA. CDR3 size: 15 residues. In nucleotides, the CDR3 is TGTGCCAGCAGCTTAAGAACGGGTTCTAATGAAAAACTGTTTTTT. Amino acid sequence: CASSLRTGSNEKLFF.

The CDR3 is CAWSKQGIPGNTIYF. CDR3 bases: TGTGCCTGGAGTAAACAGGGAATCCCTGGAAACACCATATATTTT. V usage is TRBV30 and J usage is TRBJ1-3; TRBD1 might be the D (6 bases). This CDR3 has 15 residues. V shed 2 bases and J shed 2 bases, with 13 bases lying between them. Germline loops: CDR1 GTSNPN, CDR2 SVGIG (reference sequence).

The chain has TRBV19 and TRBJ2-7, with 8 bases matching TRBD1. CDR3 size: 17 residues. Germline values: CDR1 LNHDA, CDR2 SQIVND (reference sequence). V lost 0 bases, J lost 4 bases, and 11 bases stayed unmatched. CDR3 sequence: CASSIESGRDRSYEQYF. The CDR3, as DNA: TGTGCCAGTAGTATAGAAAGTGGAAGGGACAGGTCTTACGAGCAGTACTTC.

This chain uses TRBV30 with TRBJ1-5; TRBD1 agrees at 7 bases. This CDR3 contains 13 residues. V was clipped by 3 bases and J by 6 bases; unmatched bases: 5. Germline V gene lookup returns CDR1 GTSNPN and CDR2 SVGIG (reference sequence). The CDR3 region is CAWSRGGGQPQHF. CDR3 DNA sequence: TGTGCCTGGAGCCGAGGGGGCGGTCAGCCCCAGCATTTT.

The CDR3 spells CASSPSRGGQPQHF. CDR3 bases: TGTGCCAGCTCACCATCGCGTGGCGGTCAGCCCCAGCATTTT. This chain links TRBV18 with TRBJ1-5; D gene ambiguous. Germline V lookup: CDR1 KGHSH, CDR2 LQKENI. Trimming removed 2 bases at V and 6 bases at J, with 11 bases between. This CDR3 region has 14 residues.

The chain employs TRBV6-5 and TRBJ2-1; TRBD1 matches 8 bases. The CDR3 is made up of 15 amino acids. J lost 3 bases, V lost 5 bases, and 6 bases had no gene match. Germline CDR1 is MNHEY and CDR2 is SVGAGI. The CDR3 region is CASSVSGGLYNEQFF. The CDR3 DNA sequence: TGTGCCAGCAGTGTTTCAGGGGGCCTCTACAATGAGCAGTTCTTC.

Of note for this clone: Compared with germline, one end of the junction differs, possibly owing to a read error. The V and J genes are TRBV10-1 and TRBJ1-2; D ambiguous. Germline V gives CDR1 WNHNN, CDR2 SYGVQD (reference sequence). CDR3 length equals 13 residues. In nucleotides, the CDR3 is TGCGCCAGCAGCCCCCCAGAGAACTATGGCTCCAACTTC. Its protein product is CASSPPENYGSNF.

As regards this clone: Just one base apart from a much larger clone, this may be a read error. At the DNA level, this CDR3 is encoded by other sequences in the same sample as well. The genes are TRBV25-1 and TRBJ2-7, with 10 nucleotides matching TRBD1. This CDR3 is built from 14 residues. Germline CDR1 and CDR2: MGHDK and SYGVNS. The V segment lost 7 bases and the J segment 6 bases; nucleotides outside the gene matches: 9. CDR3 sequence (DNA): TGTGCCAGCACCTGGGGTGACAGGGGGCGCGAGCAGTACTTC. It yields the protein CASTWGDRGREQYF.

The chain joins TRBV9 to TRBJ2-2; 10 bases are a match to TRBD2. The CDR3 spans 15 residues. CDR1 is SGDLS and CDR2 is YYNGEE in the germline V gene. J lost 8 bases, V lost 6 bases, and 10 bases had no gene match. As DNA, the CDR3 is TGTGCCAGCACCCGAGGGCTAGCGGGAGCTGGGGAGCTGTTTTTT. Protein: CASTRGLAGAGELFF.

The chain uses TRBV6-1 and TRBJ2-7; 10 bases agree with TRBD1. CDR1 is MNHNS and CDR2 is SASEGT in the germline V gene. The length of the CDR3 is 13 residues. Germline trimming cut 8 bases from V and 4 bases from J; bases unmatched to any gene: 5. As DNA, the CDR3 is TGTGCCAGCGAGGGACAGGGGTTTTACGAGCAGTACTTC. The encoded protein is CASEGQGFYEQYF.

The chain uses TRBV10-3 and TRBJ1-6; a weak D match, TRBD1 (5 bases). The CDR3 totals 13 residues. Per germline, CDR1 ENHRY and CDR2 SYGVKD. The V and J ends lost 6 bases and 8 bases respectively, with 11 bases between them. The CDR3 DNA reads TGTGCCATCAGGGGGACGGGAGATTCACCCCTCCACTTT. Protein sequence: CAIRGTGDSPLHF.

This chain links TRBV7-9 with TRBJ1-4, with a tentative D call TRBD1 (6 bases). Germline V gene lookup returns CDR1 SEHNR and CDR2 FQNEAQ (reference sequence). Trimming stripped 5 bases from V and 0 bases from J, with 10 bases between. CDR3 length: 15 amino acids. In DNA form, the CDR3 reads TGTGCCAGCAGCACCGGACAGACAACTAATGAAAAACTGTTTTTT. Translation gives CASSTGQTTNEKLFF. The full variable domain, in which reference TRBV7-9 and TRBJ1-4 provide the parts outside the CDR3, is DTGVSQNPRHKITKRGQNVTFRCDPISEHNRLYWYRQTLGQGPEFLTYFQNEAQLEKSRLLSDRFSAERPKGSFSTLEIQRTEQGDSAMYLCASSTGQTTNEKLFFGSGTQLSVL.

This clone was found a few times. V usage is TRBV27 and J usage is TRBJ2-5, with 8 bases matching TRBD2. With the DNA end fitting TRBJ2-7 better, the J assignment may be wrong. This CDR3 is built from 15 residues. Germline-derived CDR1 and CDR2 are MNHEY and SMNVEV (reference sequence). CDR3 nucleotides: TGTGCCAGCAGTCCGCCAGCGGGGGCGACCTACGAGCAGTACTTC. This gives the protein CASSPPAGATYEQYF.

Here the CDR3 reads CASSSAGEDYGYTF. As DNA, the CDR3 is TGTGCCAGCAGTTCCGCCGGGGAGGACTATGGCTACACCTTC. The chain carries TRBV27 and TRBJ1-2; D remains unclear. CDR3 length: 14 residues. The germline V gene has CDR1 MNHEY and CDR2 SMNVEV (reference sequence). V was shortened by 4 bases and J by 3 bases, with 12 bases between the two germline ends.

The rearrangement joins TRBV6-6 to TRBJ1-1; D call uncertain. Germline V gene data show CDR1 as MNHNY and CDR2 as SVGAGI (reference sequence). Trimming pared 2 bases from V and 1 base from J, leaving 5 bases between. The CDR3 is 13 amino acids. The CDR3 DNA sequence: TGTGCCAGCAGTTACGGCGGGAACACTGAAGCTTTCTTT. Its protein product is CASSYGGNTEAFF.

The chain employs TRBV7-9 and TRBJ1-4, with 9 bases matching TRBD1. CDR3 size: 15 residues. In germline, CDR1 is SEHNR, CDR2 FQNEAQ (reference sequence). V lost 3 bases, J lost 4 bases, and 3 bases stayed unmatched. The CDR3 sequence: CASSLGQGINEKLFF. For the CDR3, the DNA is TGTGCCAGCAGCTTGGGACAGGGTATTAATGAAAAACTGTTTTTT.

The chain has TRBV29-1 and TRBJ2-3; 7 bases match TRBD2. Germline V gene lookup returns CDR1 SQVTM and CDR2 ANQGSEA. The CDR3 length is 18 residues. V shed 3 bases and J 6 bases; nucleotides not matched to a gene: 21. CDR3 DNA sequence: TGCAGCGTTGATTATTTGACTAGCCTATCGCGGGAGTACGATACGCAGTATTTT. As protein: CSVDYLTSLSREYDTQYF.

The chain links TRBV7-2 to TRBJ1-5, with D maybe TRBD1 (6 bases). Trimming left V 5 bases short and J 6 bases short, with 17 bases between. Germline CDR1 SGHTA, CDR2 FQGNSA. The CDR3 covers 15 residues. This CDR3 is CASSPTGLIFQPQHF. The CDR3 bases are TGTGCCAGCAGCCCGACAGGATTAATCTTTCAGCCCCAGCATTTT.

The gene calls are TRBV19 and TRBJ2-2; 7 positions agree with TRBD1. J lost 15 bases, V lost 6 bases, and 10 bases had no gene match. Germline V gives CDR1 LNHDA, CDR2 SQIVND (reference sequence). This CDR3 has 12 amino acids. This chain's CDR3 is CASRDHGTVVFF. The DNA for the CDR3 is TGTGCCAGTAGAGACCACGGGACAGTGGTGTTTTTT. Variable domain in full (rest from reference TRBV19 and TRBJ2-2): DGGITQSPKYLFRKEGQNVTLSCEQNLNHDAMYWYRQDPGQGLRLIYYSQIVNDFQKGDIAEGYSVSREKKESFPLTVTSAQKNPTAFYLCASRDHGTVVFFGEGSRLTVL.

This chain connects TRBV6-6 to TRBJ1-6; D gene unclear. V lost 3 bases, J lost 8 bases, and 5 bases lay in between. CDR1 MNHNY and CDR2 SVGAGI come from the germline V gene (reference sequence). The CDR3 is 12 residues long. The CDR3 loop is CASSYLDSPLHF. The CDR3 nucleotides read TGTGCCAGCAGTTATTTAGATTCACCCCTCCACTTT.

The chain uses TRBV5-4 and TRBJ1-1; D may be TRBD1 (6 bases). The germline V gene has CDR1 SGHNT and CDR2 YYREEE (reference sequence). V was pared by 2 bases and J by 7 bases, with 12 bases between. The CDR3 extends over 13 amino acids. CDR3 loop: CASSFPDSLEAFF. The DNA for the CDR3 is TGTGCCAGCAGCTTTCCGGACAGCCTTGAAGCTTTCTTT.

This chain links TRBV19 with TRBJ2-7, with 9 bases lining up with TRBD1. The CDR3 sequence is 19 residues long. CDR1 and CDR2 (germline): LNHDA, SQIVND (reference sequence). With 2 bases clipped from V and 5 bases from J, the junction kept 19 bases outside the gene matches. The CDR3 loop reads CASSIMEGDREFSQDEQYF. The CDR3 DNA sequence: TGTGCCAGTAGTATAATGGAGGGGGACAGGGAGTTCTCCCAGGACGAGCAGTACTTC.

This chain links TRBV4-2 with TRBJ1-1, with 7 bases aligning to TRBD1. Germline CDR1 is LGHNA and CDR2 is YNFKEQ. V was pared by 4 bases and J by 5 bases, with 1 base of the junction left unmatched. The CDR3 is 12 residues long. As DNA, the CDR3 is TGTGCCAGCAGCCCAGGGGGGACTGAAGCTTTCTTT. Translated: CASSPGGTEAFF.

In this sample, this clone turned up a few times. V and J are TRBV6-1 and TRBJ2-5; 11 bases fit TRBD2. This CDR3 spans 15 amino acids. Germline CDR1 MNHNS, CDR2 SASEGT. V lost 4 bases to trimming and J lost 5 bases; unmatched junction nucleotides: 6. The CDR3 is CASSGYSGGAETQYF. CDR3 sequence (DNA): TGTGCCAGCAGTGGTTATAGCGGGGGGGCGGAGACCCAGTACTTC.

The chain uses TRBV10-3 and TRBJ2-5; the D gene is possibly TRBD1 (6 bases). The V gene lost 5 bases and the J gene lost 1 base, with 8 bases spanning the gap. The CDR3 has 13 residues. Germline CDR1 is ENHRY and CDR2 is SYGVKD. The CDR3 loop reads CAISRTVQETQYF. DNA for the CDR3: TGTGCCATCAGTAGGACAGTCCAAGAGACCCAGTACTTC.

The chain carries TRBV27 and TRBJ2-5; tentatively, D is TRBD1 (5 bases). CDR3 length: 15 amino acids. CDR1 MNHEY and CDR2 SMNVEV come from the germline V gene (reference sequence). The V and J ends lost 1 base and 4 bases respectively, with 13 bases between them. CDR3 region: CASSLWGSLGETQYF. For the CDR3, the DNA is TGTGCCAGCAGTTTATGGGGCTCCCTGGGAGAGACCCAGTACTTC.

This chain connects TRBV5-1 to TRBJ2-7, with D tentatively TRBD2 (5 bases). Germline V gives CDR1 SGHRS, CDR2 YFSETQ. Between the trimmed V and J ends, which lost 2 bases and 5 bases, there was a span of 11 bases. The CDR3 totals 13 residues. CDR3 region: CASSFRTGDEQYF. As DNA, the CDR3 is TGCGCCAGCAGCTTTCGGACTGGGGACGAGCAGTACTTC.

The chain has TRBV30 and TRBJ1-5; 11 nucleotides agree with TRBD1. The J call may be in error: the DNA end matches TRBJ2-3 better. Germline V gene data show CDR1 as GTSNPN and CDR2 as SVGIG (reference sequence). This CDR3 contains 15 residues. CDR3 DNA: TGTGCCTGGACCCGGGACAGGGGGTCGGATCAGCCCCAGTATTTT. It is translated as CAWTRDRGSDQPQYF.

The chain is built from TRBV7-2 and TRBJ2-3; TRBD2 matches at 12 bases. The length of the CDR3 is 17 residues. The V gene's germline CDR1 is SGHTA and CDR2 FQGNSA. V dropped 5 bases and J dropped 3; count of bases not matched to a gene: 9. CDR3 bases: TGTGCCAGCAGCCAAGGGCTAGCGGGAGGGCGGACAGATACGCAGTATTTT. Translated, it gives CASSQGLAGGRTDTQYF.